This T cell receptor (beta chain) was profiled in a study of vaccination effects on CD4 cells after COVID-19. As for the study in general: Participants received two doses of either the BNT162b2 or mRNA-1273 vaccine. Findings of the study overall: Relatively few convalescent patients took part in the study, which had no early post-infection timepoints.

This CDR3 comprises 17 residues. Germline CDR1 is LNHDA and CDR2 is SQIVND (reference sequence). Trimming pared 4 bases from V and 0 bases from J, leaving 16 bases between. This clone was found a few times. Its antigen is unidentified. Some clones are missing from TCRdb's copy, which holds only in-frame ones; the method was immunoSEQ multiplex PCR. The sample contains around 71,000 clones, approximately 79% of which appear only once. After expansion with viral peptide pools in the ViraFEST assay, antigen-specific CD4+ T cells were sequenced. With approximately 10 days of culture completed, CD4+ T cells were isolated. According to the study, vaccine recipients showed no prior SARS-CoV-2 infection and negative nucleocapsid antibodies.

The sample in question was CD4+ T cells from PBMCs cultured with HCoV-OC43 spike peptides, obtained before COVID-19 vaccination. The subset here: HCoV-OC43 spike overlapping peptide pool stimulation. This clonotype was obtained from a human donor who received a COVID-19 vaccine. J is TRBJ1-5 and V is TRBV19, with no clear D. This CDR3 is CASSTQRGDYSNQPQHF. The CDR3 nucleotides are TGTGCCAGTAGTACCCAGCGCGGAGACTATAGCAATCAGCCCCAGCATTTT.